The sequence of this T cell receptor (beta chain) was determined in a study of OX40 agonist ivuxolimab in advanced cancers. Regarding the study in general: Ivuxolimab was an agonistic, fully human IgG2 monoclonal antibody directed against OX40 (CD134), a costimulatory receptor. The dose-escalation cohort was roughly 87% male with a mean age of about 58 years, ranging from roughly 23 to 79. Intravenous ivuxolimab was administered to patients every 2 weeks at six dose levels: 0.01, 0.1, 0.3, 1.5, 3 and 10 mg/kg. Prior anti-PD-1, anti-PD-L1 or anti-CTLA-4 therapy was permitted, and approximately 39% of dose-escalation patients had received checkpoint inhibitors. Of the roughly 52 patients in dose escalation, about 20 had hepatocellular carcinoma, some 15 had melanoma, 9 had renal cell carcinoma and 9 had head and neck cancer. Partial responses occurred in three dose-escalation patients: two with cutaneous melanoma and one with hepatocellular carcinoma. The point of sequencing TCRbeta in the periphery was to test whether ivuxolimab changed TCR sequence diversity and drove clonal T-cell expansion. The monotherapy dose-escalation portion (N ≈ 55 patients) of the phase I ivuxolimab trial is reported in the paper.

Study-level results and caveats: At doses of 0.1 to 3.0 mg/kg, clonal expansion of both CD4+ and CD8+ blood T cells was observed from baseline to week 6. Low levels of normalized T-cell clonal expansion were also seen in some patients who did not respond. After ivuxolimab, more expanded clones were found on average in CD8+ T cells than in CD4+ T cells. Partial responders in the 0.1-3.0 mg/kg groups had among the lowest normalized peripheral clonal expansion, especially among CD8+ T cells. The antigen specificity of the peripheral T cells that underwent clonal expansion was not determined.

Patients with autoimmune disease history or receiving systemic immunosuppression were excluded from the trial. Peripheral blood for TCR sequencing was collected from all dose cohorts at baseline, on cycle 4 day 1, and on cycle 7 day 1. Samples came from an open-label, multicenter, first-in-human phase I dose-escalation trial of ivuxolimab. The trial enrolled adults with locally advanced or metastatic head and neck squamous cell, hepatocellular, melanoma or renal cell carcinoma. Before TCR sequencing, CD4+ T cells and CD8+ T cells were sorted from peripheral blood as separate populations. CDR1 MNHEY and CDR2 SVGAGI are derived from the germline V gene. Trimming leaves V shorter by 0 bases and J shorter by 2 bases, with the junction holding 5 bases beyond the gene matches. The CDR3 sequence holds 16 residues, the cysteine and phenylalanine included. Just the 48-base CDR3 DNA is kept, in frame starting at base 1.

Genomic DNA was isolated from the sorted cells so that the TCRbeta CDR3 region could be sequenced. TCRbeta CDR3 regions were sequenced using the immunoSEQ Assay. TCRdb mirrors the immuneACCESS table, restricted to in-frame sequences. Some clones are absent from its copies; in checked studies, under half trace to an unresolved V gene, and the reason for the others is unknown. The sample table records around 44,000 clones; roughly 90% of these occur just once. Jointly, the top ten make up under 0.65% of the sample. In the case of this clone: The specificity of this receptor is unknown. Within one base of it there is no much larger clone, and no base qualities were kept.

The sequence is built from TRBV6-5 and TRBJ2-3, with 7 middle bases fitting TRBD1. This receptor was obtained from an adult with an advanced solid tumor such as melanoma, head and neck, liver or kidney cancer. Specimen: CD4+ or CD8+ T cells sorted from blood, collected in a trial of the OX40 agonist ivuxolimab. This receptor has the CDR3 CASSYSETGYTDTQYF. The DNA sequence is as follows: TGTGCCAGCAGTTACTCGGAGACAGGGTACACAGATACGCAGTATTTT.